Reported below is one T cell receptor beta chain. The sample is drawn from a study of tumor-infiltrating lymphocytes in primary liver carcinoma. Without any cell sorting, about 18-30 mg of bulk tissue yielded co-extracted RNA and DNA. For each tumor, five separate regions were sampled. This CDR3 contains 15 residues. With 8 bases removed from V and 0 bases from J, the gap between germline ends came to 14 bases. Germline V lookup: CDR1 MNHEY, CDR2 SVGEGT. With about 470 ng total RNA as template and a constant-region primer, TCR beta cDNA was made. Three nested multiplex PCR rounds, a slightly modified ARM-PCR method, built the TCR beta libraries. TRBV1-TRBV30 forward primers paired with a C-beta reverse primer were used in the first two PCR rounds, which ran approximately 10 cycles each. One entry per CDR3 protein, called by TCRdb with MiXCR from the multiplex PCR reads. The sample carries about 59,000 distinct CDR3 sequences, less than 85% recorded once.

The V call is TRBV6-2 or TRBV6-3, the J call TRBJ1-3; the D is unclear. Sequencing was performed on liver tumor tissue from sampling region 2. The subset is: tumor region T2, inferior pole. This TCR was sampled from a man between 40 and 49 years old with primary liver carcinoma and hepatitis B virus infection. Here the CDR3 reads CASGPSATSGNTIYF. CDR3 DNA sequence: TGTGCCAGCGGCCCTTCTGCCACCTCTGGAAACACCATATATTTT.